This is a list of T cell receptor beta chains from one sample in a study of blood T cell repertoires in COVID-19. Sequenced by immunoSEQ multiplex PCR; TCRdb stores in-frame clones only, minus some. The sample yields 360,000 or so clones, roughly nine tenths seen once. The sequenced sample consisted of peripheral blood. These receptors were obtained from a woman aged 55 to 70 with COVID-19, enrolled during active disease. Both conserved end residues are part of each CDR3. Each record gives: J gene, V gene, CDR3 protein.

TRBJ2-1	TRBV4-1	CASSLSGTADNEQFF
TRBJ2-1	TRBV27	CASRWTSGGIYYNEQFF
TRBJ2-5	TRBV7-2	CASNLLGIAGQETQYF
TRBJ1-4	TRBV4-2	CASSRTLREANEKLFF
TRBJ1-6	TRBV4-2	CASSLGQPNSPLHF
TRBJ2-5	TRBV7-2	CASSLRTGKTQYF
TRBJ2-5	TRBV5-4	CASSRAGGQGETQYF
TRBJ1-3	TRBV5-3	CARSPRDRRIIFSGNTIYF
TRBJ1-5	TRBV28	CASYGGNQPQHF
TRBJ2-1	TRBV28	CASSFPPGSHEQFF
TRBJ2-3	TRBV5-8	CASSLGGHSTDTQYF
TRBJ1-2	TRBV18	CASSPEGHYGYTF
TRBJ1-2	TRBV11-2	CASKRGFGDGYTF
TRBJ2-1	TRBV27	CASSLSPGLAGALDEQFF
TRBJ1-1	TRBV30	CAWSGDSTEAFF
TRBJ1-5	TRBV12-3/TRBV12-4	CASSFGGVQPQHF
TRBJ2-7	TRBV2	CASSAGGVVYEQYF
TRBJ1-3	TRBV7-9	CASSFQRGNGNTIYF
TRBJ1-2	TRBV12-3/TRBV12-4	CASSTGFGYTF
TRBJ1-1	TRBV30	CAWSVRGTGLIGTEAFF
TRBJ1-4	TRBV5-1	CASRSAVSNEKLFF